The rows below give T cell receptor beta chains drawn from one sample of a study of PD-L1 blockade in urothelial cancer. Libraries were prepared by immunoSEQ multiplex PCR; TCRdb keeps only in-frame clonotypes and omits some of them. Of about 86,000 clones listed, about 85% are singletons. The input for sequencing was PBMCs, taken around atezolizumab (anti-PD-L1) treatment. Receptors were obtained from a man in his sixties with urothelial cancer. The CDR3 runs from the conserved cysteine through the conserved F or W. The D gene is left open where the match is weak. Some rows mark clone size as missing; the rest say once, few, many or name a class of expanded clone.

>.|TRBV5-1|.|TRBJ2-5|13
TGCGCCAGCAGCTTCCGTCACGGAGAGACCCAGTACTTC
CASSFRHGETQYF
>.|TRBV11-2|.|TRBJ2-1|15
TGTGCCAGCAGCTGGCGACAGTGGATTGACAATGAGCAGTTCTTC
CASSWRQWIDNEQFF
>.|TRBV7-9|.|TRBJ2-2|15
TGTGCCAGCAGCTTAGTTCTAGCTTCCACCGGGGAGCTGTTTTTT
CASSLVLASTGELFF
>.|TRBV7-6|TRBD2|TRBJ2-5|16
TGTGCCAGCAGCTTAGCGCTAAGCGGGAGTGAAGAGACCCAGTACTTC
CASSLALSGSEETQYF
>.|TRBV2|TRBD2|TRBJ2-2|15
TGTGCCAGCACCGGACTAGCGGCGAACACCGGGGAGCTGTTTTTT
CASTGLAANTGELFF
>.|TRBV25-1|.|TRBJ1-6|13
TGTGCCAGCAGCCAGCAGGTCCATTCACCCCTCCACTTT
CASSQQVHSPLHF
>once|TRBV19|.|TRBJ2-5|12
TGTGCCAGTAGTACCCTCCAAGAGACCCAGTACTTC
CASSTLQETQYF
>.|TRBV5-6|TRBD2|TRBJ2-3|18
TGTGCCAGCAGCCTCCCCGGCCTAGCGGGTAGATTCACAGATACGCAGTATTTT
CASSLPGLAGRFTDTQYF
>.|TRBV4-1|.|TRBJ2-7|13
TGCGCCAGCGCATACAGGGAAGGAGGCGAGCAGTACTTC
CASAYREGGEQYF
>.|TRBV9|TRBD2|TRBJ2-2|17
TGTGCCAGCACCTCTCTCGGGCTAGCGGTGAACACCGGGGAGCTGTTTTTT
CASTSLGLAVNTGELFF
>.|TRBV7-2|.|TRBJ2-2|14
TGTGCCAGCAGCTTAGGGGGCTGGGCCGGGGAGCTGTTTTTT
CASSLGGWAGELFF
>.|TRBV2|.|TRBJ1-5|11
TGTGCCAGCGGACAGAGTTGGCCCCAGCATTTT
CASGQSWPQHF
>.|TRBV7-9|TRBD1|TRBJ2-5|15
TGTGCCAGCAGCTCAAGGGACAGGGTACAAGAGACCCAGTACTTC
CASSSRDRVQETQYF
>.|TRBV7-8|TRBD1|TRBJ1-5|15
TGTGCCAGCAGCTTAGGGACAGGGTACAATCAGCCCCAGCATTTT
CASSLGTGYNQPQHF
>few|TRBV30|.|TRBJ1-5|13
TGTGCCTGGAGTGTCAGGGGCATTCAGCCCCAGCATTTT
CAWSVRGIQPQHF
>few|TRBV18|TRBD1|TRBJ2-2|15
TGTGCCAGCTCACCGCCACAGGGGGCAATCGGGGAGCTGTTTTTT
CASSPPQGAIGELFF
>once|TRBV5-1|.|TRBJ2-3|14
TGCGCCAGCAGCTTTGAAGGGGCAAGGGATACGCAGTATTTT
CASSFEGARDTQYF
>.|TRBV4-1|TRBD1|TRBJ1-1|13
TGCGCCAGCAGAGGGACAGCGAACACTGAAGCTTTCTTT
CASRGTANTEAFF
>.|TRBV5-1|TRBD1|TRBJ2-7|15
TGCGCCAGCAGTAGGGACAGAGTCTTCTCCTACGAGCAGTACTTC
CASSRDRVFSYEQYF
>.|TRBV21-1|.|TRBJ1-5|17
TGTGCCAGCAGCAAAGGACCAAGCGATTTTGCGAATCAGCCCCAGCATTTT
CASSKGPSDFANQPQHF
>.|TRBV30|TRBD1|TRBJ1-1|12
TGTGCCTGGAGTTATAGGGGGCATGAAGCTTTCTTT
CAWSYRGHEAFF
>.|TRBV30|.|TRBJ1-4|15
TGTGCCTGGAGTGTACTCGGGGGGACTAATGAAAAACTGTTTTTT
CAWSVLGGTNEKLFF
>.|TRBV6-1|.|TRBJ2-3|15
TGTGCCAGCAGTGAACTTGATGGCACCACAGATACGCAGTATTTT
CASSELDGTTDTQYF
>.|TRBV27|.|TRBJ1-1|12
TGTGCCAGCAGCGCGGGGTTCACTGAAGCTTTCTTT
CASSAGFTEAFF
>.|TRBV5-1|.|TRBJ2-3|15
TGCGCCAGCAGCTTGGATACGGGGGGCCCAGATACGCAGTATTTT
CASSLDTGGPDTQYF
>.|TRBV7-8|.|TRBJ1-2|13
TGTGCCAGCAGCTTACAGGGGATGAGTGGCTACACCTTC
CASSLQGMSGYTF
>.|TRBV6-4|TRBD2|TRBJ2-1|16
TGTGCCAGCAGTGAAGTCTATAGCGGGAGATTTAATGAGCAGTTCTTC
CASSEVYSGRFNEQFF
>.|TRBV19|TRBD2|TRBJ2-1|15
TGTGCCAGTAGAGCGGGTGGCGGGAGAATGTATGAGCAGTTCTTC
CASRAGGGRMYEQFF
>.|TRBV5-1|TRBD1|TRBJ1-4|14
TGCGCCAGCAGAAGGGACAGGGGAAATGAAAAACTGTTTTTT
CASRRDRGNEKLFF
>.|TRBV5-6|.|TRBJ2-5|15
TGTGCCAGCAGCCTACTCAGGGACACTCAAGAGACCCAGTACTTC
CASSLLRDTQETQYF
>.|TRBV29-1|TRBD1|TRBJ2-7|12
TGCAGCGTTGAAGACGGCACAGGGGGGCAGTACTTC
CSVEDGTGGQYF
>.|TRBV30|.|TRBJ2-7|14
TGTGCCTGTTCAATGTGGGCCTTAAGCTACGAGCAGTACTTC
CACSMWALSYEQYF
>.|TRBV7-2|TRBD2|TRBJ2-3|14
TGTGCCAGCAAAACCACTAGCGCGGGAGATACGCAGTATTTT
CASKTTSAGDTQYF
>.|TRBV11-2|TRBD1|TRBJ2-7|17
TGTGCCAGCAGCTTAGATGGTCTCCGGACAGGGCCCAACGAGCAGTACTTC
CASSLDGLRTGPNEQYF
>.|TRBV4-1|TRBD1|TRBJ1-4|16
TGCGCCAGCAGCCACAACCGGGACAGGGGGTTTGAAAAACTGTTTTTT
CASSHNRDRGFEKLFF
>few|TRBV7-9|TRBD1|TRBJ2-7|14
TGTGCCAGCAGCCGACAGGGGGCCCCTTACGAGCAGTACTTC
CASSRQGAPYEQYF
>.|TRBV5-1|.|TRBJ2-1|16
TGCGCCAGCAGCCCAATGACAGGCAGCGGTAACAATGAGCAGTTCTTC
CASSPMTGSGNNEQFF
>few|TRBV28|.|TRBJ2-7|12
TGTGCCAGCAGTTTACACGGGTACGAGCAGTACTTC
CASSLHGYEQYF
>once|TRBV11-3|TRBD1|TRBJ2-7|14
TGTGCCAGCAGCCAGGACAGGGGATCCCACGAGCAGTACTTC
CASSQDRGSHEQYF
>.|TRBV7-3|.|TRBJ2-2|15
TGTGCCAGCAGTTTAGTGGGGAGGAACACCGGGGAGCTGTTTTTT
CASSLVGRNTGELFF
>.|TRBV2|.|TRBJ2-7|15
TGTGCCAGCAGTGAATCTCCAGGGGCTTATGAGGAGCAGTACTTC
CASSESPGAYEEQYF
>once|TRBV6-5|.|TRBJ2-7|14
TGTGCCAGCAGTTACTCGAGACAGACCTACGAGCAGTACTTC
CASSYSRQTYEQYF
>.|TRBV5-1|.|TRBJ1-5|14
TGCGCCAGCAGCCCTGCGGGGGCCTATCAGCCCCAGCATTTT
CASSPAGAYQPQHF
>.|TRBV2|TRBD1|TRBJ1-1|14
TGTGCCAGCAAGGGGGCAGGGGGATACACTGAAGCTTTCTTT
CASKGAGGYTEAFF
>.|TRBV5-4|.|TRBJ2-7|11
TGTGCCAGCAGCTCAAATTACGAGCAGTACTTC
CASSSNYEQYF
>.|TRBV5-6|.|TRBJ2-7|14
TGTGCCAGCAGCCCGGTAATGTTCATCTACGAGCAGTACTTC
CASSPVMFIYEQYF
>.|TRBV2|TRBD1|TRBJ1-2|13
TGTGCCACTACAGGGGGCCCAAACTATGGCTACACCTTC
CATTGGPNYGYTF
>few|TRBV19|.|TRBJ2-7|15
TGTGCCAGTAGCCCGGGGGGGACAGGGTCCTACGAGCAGTACTTC
CASSPGGTGSYEQYF
>.|TRBV20-1|.|TRBJ1-1|11
TGCAGCGCAGGGGTGGACACTGAAGCTTTCTTT
CSAGVDTEAFF
>.|TRBV5-1|.|TRBJ2-7|13
TGCGCCAGCAGCTTGGTTCAGGCCAGTGAGCAGTACTTC
CASSLVQASEQYF
>few|TRBV9|.|TRBJ1-4|15
TGTGCCAGCAGCCCATTAGGCATTGGAGGGGAAAAACTGTTTTTT
CASSPLGIGGEKLFF
>.|TRBV15|.|TRBJ1-2|13
TGTGCCACCAGCAGAGACACTAACTATGGCTACACCTTC
CATSRDTNYGYTF
>once|TRBV28|.|TRBJ2-1|13
TGTGCCAGCAGTTTCGAGCCATACAATGAGCAGTTCTTC
CASSFEPYNEQFF
>.|TRBV9|TRBD2|TRBJ2-7|14
TGTGCCAGTTCACCTAGCGGGGGCTCCTACGAGCAGTACTTC
CASSPSGGSYEQYF
>.|TRBV14|TRBD1|TRBJ1-2|16
TGTGCCAGCAGCCCCGGGACAGGGGGCCCGAACTATGGCTACACCTTC
CASSPGTGGPNYGYTF
>.|TRBV9|.|TRBJ2-2|15
TGTGCCAGCACCCAGCGCTCCCACGGCACCGGGGAGCTGTTTTTT
CASTQRSHGTGELFF
>.|TRBV11-2|.|TRBJ1-4|13
TGTGCCAGCAGCTTATCTCCCCCCGAAAAACTGTTTTTT
CASSLSPPEKLFF
>few|TRBV5-1|TRBD2|TRBJ2-3|17
TGCGCCAGCAGCTTGGAAGTTGTGGGCAGCGGGGTAGATACGCAGTATTTT
CASSLEVVGSGVDTQYF
>.|TRBV5-4|TRBD2|TRBJ2-2|16
TGTGCCAGCAGCTTAGGAACTAGCGGGATCACCGGGGAGCTGTTTTTT
CASSLGTSGITGELFF
>.|TRBV30|.|TRBJ1-2|13
TGTGCCTGGAGTGTCACAGGGAGATATGGCTACACCTTC
CAWSVTGRYGYTF